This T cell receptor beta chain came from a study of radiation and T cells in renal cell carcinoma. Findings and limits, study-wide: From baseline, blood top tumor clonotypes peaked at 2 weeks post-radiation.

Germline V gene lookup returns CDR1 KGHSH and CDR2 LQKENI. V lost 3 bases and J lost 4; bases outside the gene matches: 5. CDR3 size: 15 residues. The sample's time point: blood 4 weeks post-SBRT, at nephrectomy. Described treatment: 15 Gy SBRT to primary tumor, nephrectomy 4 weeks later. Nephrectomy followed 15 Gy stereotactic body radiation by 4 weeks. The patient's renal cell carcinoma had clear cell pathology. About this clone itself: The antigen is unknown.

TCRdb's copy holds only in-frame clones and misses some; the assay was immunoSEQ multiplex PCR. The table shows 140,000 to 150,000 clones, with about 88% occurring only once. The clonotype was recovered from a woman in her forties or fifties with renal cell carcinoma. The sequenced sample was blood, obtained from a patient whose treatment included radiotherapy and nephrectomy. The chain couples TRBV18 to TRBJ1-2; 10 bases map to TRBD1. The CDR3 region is CASSPGTGDGYGYTF. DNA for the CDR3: TGTGCCAGCTCACCCGGGACAGGGGACGGCTATGGCTACACCTTC. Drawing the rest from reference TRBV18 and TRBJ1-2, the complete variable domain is NAGVMQNPRHLVRRRGQEARLRCSPMKGHSHVYWYRQLPEEGLKFMVYLQKENIIDESGMPKERFSAEFPKEGPSILRIQQVVRGDSAAYFCASSPGTGDGYGYTFGSGTRLTVV.